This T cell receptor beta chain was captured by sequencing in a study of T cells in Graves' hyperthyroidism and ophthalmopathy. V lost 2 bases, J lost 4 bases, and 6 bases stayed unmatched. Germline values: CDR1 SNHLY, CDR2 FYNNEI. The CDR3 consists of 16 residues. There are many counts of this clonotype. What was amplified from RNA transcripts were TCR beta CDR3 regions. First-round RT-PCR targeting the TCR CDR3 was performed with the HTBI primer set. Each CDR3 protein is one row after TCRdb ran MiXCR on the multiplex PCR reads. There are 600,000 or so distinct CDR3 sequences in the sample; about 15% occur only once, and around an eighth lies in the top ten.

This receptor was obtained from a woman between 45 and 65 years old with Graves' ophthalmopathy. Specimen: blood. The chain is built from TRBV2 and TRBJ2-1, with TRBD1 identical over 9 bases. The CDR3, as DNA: TGTGCCAGCAGTGAATCCCGACAGGGGGGTTACAATGAGCAGTTCTTC. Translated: CASSESRQGGYNEQFF.